This T cell receptor beta chain was identified during a study of shared clonotypes between healthy human individuals. Samples underwent the assay at deep level. In the original analysis: ImmunoSEQ output lacked quality scores and full-length reads, limiting matched filtering. Here immunoSEQ multiplex PCR was the method, and the copy in TCRdb shows in-frame clones only, minus some. The V and J calls and clone size are taken from that table; D and trimming were inferred from the DNA. The sample holds fewer than 650,000 clones; 70% to 80% are singletons and the top ten take 13%. Germline CDR1 reads LNHDA; CDR2 reads SQIVND (reference sequence). V gave up 7 bases and J gave up 3 bases, with 12 bases separating them. This CDR3 has 14 amino acids.

The specimen was PBMCs. The TCR originated in a woman aged 40 to 55 in good health. Some clones in this sample may be carry-over from other donors' samples. The chain joins TRBV19 to TRBJ2-2, with D possibly matching TRBD1 (5 bases). DNA for the CDR3: TGTGCCAGTACCGCCCAGGGTGACACCGGGGAGCTGTTTTTT. This translates into CASTAQGDTGELFF.